Following are 5 T cell receptor beta chains from one sample sequenced in a study of blood T cell repertoires in COVID-19 (dated by TCRdb to between 2020 and 2021). Library preparation used the immunoSEQ multiplex PCR assay. TCRdb limited this immuneACCESS table to in-frame rearrangements with V and J called. A share of clones is missing; checked studies link under half to unresolved V genes, and the rest is unexplained. The sample table shows about 100,000 clones, and roughly nine tenths are seen once. The top ten clones comprise around a sixth of the sample. The source material was peripheral blood. The source is a man aged 45-65 years with acute or convalescent COVID-19.

The chain joins TRBV20-1 to TRBJ2-5, with D hard to call. Germline V lookup: CDR1 DFQATT, CDR2 SNEGSKA (reference sequence). The CDR3 totals 11 residues. With 6 bases removed from V and 7 bases from J, the gap between germline ends came to 12 bases. In DNA, the CDR3 is TGCAGTGCGAGGATTGGCGTGACCCAGTACTTC. Translation: CSARIGVTQYF.

The chain is built from TRBV4-1 and TRBJ1-5; D not resolved. Germline V gene data show CDR1 as MGHRA and CDR2 as YSYEKL. The CDR3 has 14 residues. Deletions cut 0 bases from V and 6 bases from J, with 9 bases between. Written as DNA, the CDR3 is TGCGCCAGCAGCCAAGATCAGGTTAGTCAGCCCCAGCATTTT. Translating it yields CASSQDQVSQPQHF.

The gene calls are TRBV25-1 and TRBJ1-6; no firm D call. This CDR3 region has 14 residues. Germline V CDR1 and CDR2: MGHDK, SYGVNS. Trimming took 7 bases from V and 4 from J, leaving 11 bases between them. The CDR3 sequence: CASTPGKYNSPLHF. The CDR3 DNA reads TGTGCCAGCACCCCGGGAAAATATAATTCACCCCTCCACTTT.

The V and J genes are TRBV7-2 and TRBJ2-7; D is possibly TRBD2 (5 bases). This CDR3 is 15 amino acids long. Germline CDR1 is SGHTA and CDR2 is FQGNSA. Trimming took off 5 bases at V and 0 bases at J, with 14 bases between the two ends. CDR3 sequence: CASSGPWRSSYEQYF. The CDR3 DNA sequence: TGTGCCAGCAGCGGGCCGTGGAGGAGCTCCTACGAGCAGTACTTC.

This sequence joins TRBV2 and TRBJ2-7; D possibly corresponds to TRBD1 (5 bases). CDR3 length equals 12 residues. Germline lookup yields CDR1 SNHLY and CDR2 FYNNEI. With 7 bases removed from V and 3 bases from J, the gap between germline ends came to 10 bases. CDR3 residues: CASTVTGYEQYF. In DNA, the CDR3 is TGTGCCAGCACCGTTACAGGCTACGAGCAGTACTTC.